The 11 T cell receptor beta chains reported below all come from one sample, sequenced in a study of OX40 agonist ivuxolimab in advanced cancers. Data came from immunoSEQ multiplex PCR; TCRdb stores just in-frame clones and leaves some out. Among tens of thousands of clones listed, 70% to 90% were seen once. This material consisted of CD4+ or CD8+ T cells sorted from blood, taken in a trial of the OX40 agonist ivuxolimab. The receptors come from an adult with an advanced solid tumor such as melanoma, head and neck, liver or kidney cancer.

CDR3 nucleotides: TGTGCCAGCAGCTTTGGCCGACTAGGCGGGGTGGAGTGGTTCTTC. Amino acid sequence: CASSFGRLGGVEWFF. This sequence joins TRBV7-2 and TRBJ2-1, with D maybe TRBD2 (6 bases). With 3 bases removed from V and 15 bases from J, the gap between germline ends came to 24 bases. Germline V gene lookup returns CDR1 SGHTA and CDR2 FQGNSA. The CDR3 contains 15 residues.

The genes are TRBV6-6 and TRBJ2-7; 10 bases align to TRBD1. The CDR3 contains 16 residues. In germline, CDR1 is MNHNY, CDR2 SVGAGI (reference sequence). The V segment lost 4 bases and the J segment 2 bases; nucleotides outside the gene matches: 8. This chain's CDR3 is CASSSTMGQGPYEQYF. The DNA of the CDR3 is TGTGCCAGCAGTTCGACCATGGGACAGGGGCCCTACGAGCAGTACTTC.

The chain employs TRBV5-5 and TRBJ1-6; possibly TRBD1 for D (5 bases). V was cut by 4 bases and J by 4 bases, with 15 bases left in between. The CDR3 is 16 amino acids. Looked up from germline, CDR1 is SGHKS and CDR2 is YYEKEE (reference sequence). The chain's CDR3 is CASSREGIPYNSPLHF. The CDR3 nucleotides read TGTGCCAGCAGCCGCGAGGGGATCCCATATAATTCACCCCTCCACTTT.

This sequence joins TRBV7-9 and TRBJ1-2, with D possibly TRBD1 on 6 matching bases. V lost 4 bases to trimming and J lost 13 bases, with 16 bases between them. CDR1 and CDR2 from the germline V gene are SEHNR and FQNEAQ (reference sequence). The CDR3 sequence is 12 residues long. The CDR3 here is CASSSTGTQGTF. The CDR3 DNA reads TGTGCCAGCAGCTCAACCGGGACACAAGGCACCTTC.

This clone has a single count. The V gene is TRBV19, the J gene TRBJ2-1; D unclear. The CDR3 sequence is 14 residues long. The germline gives CDR1 LNHDA, CDR2 SQIVND (reference sequence). Trimming cost V 3 bases and J 2 bases, with 8 bases left between them. The DNA of the CDR3 is TGTGCCAGTAGTATGGCAGTCACCTACAATGAGCAGTTCTTC. Residues: CASSMAVTYNEQFF.

The J gene is TRBJ2-7, the V gene TRBV7-3; D uncertain. V was clipped by 5 bases and J by 1 base, with 3 bases between them. Germline V gene lookup returns CDR1 SGHTA and CDR2 FQGTGA. The CDR3 loop spans 11 amino acids. CDR3 loop: CASSTSYEQYF. The CDR3 DNA follows: TGTGCCAGCAGCACGTCCTACGAGCAGTACTTC.

The chain joins TRBV29-1 to TRBJ1-1; weak D call: TRBD1 (6 bases). The V gene's germline CDR1 is SQVTM and CDR2 ANQGSEA. The CDR3 spans 15 residues. Trimming cost V 1 base and J 6 bases, with 18 bases left between them. CDR3 sequence reads: CSVEVLTLQGSEAFF. For the CDR3, the DNA is TGCAGCGTTGAAGTCCTTACGCTACAGGGTTCTGAAGCTTTCTTT.

This chain links TRBV2 with TRBJ2-2; 8 nucleotides agree with TRBD1. Germline trimming cut 8 bases from V and 5 bases from J; bases unmatched to any gene: 13. The CDR3 extends over 16 amino acids. The germline gives CDR1 SNHLY, CDR2 FYNNEI. The CDR3 spells CASGTGTGLRTGELFF. CDR3 sequence (DNA): TGTGCCAGCGGAACCGGGACAGGCCTGCGAACCGGGGAGCTGTTTTTT.

This clone has a handful of counts. The rearrangement uses TRBV5-4 and TRBJ1-6; the D gene is possibly TRBD1 (6 bases). Germline V gene sequence: CDR1 SGHNT, CDR2 YYREEE (reference sequence). Trimming removed 0 bases at V and 7 bases at J, with 14 bases between. The CDR3 covers 16 residues. CDR3 DNA: TGTGCCAGCAGCTTGGTGGGGGCTGGGCCAAATTCACCCCTCCACTTT. Protein: CASSLVGAGPNSPLHF.

The chain combines TRBV7-3 with TRBJ1-5, with a weak D call TRBD1 (5 bases). Germline V gives CDR1 SGHTA, CDR2 FQGTGA. The CDR3 length is 14 residues. Trimming took 5 bases from V and 4 from J, leaving 12 bases between them. CDR3 DNA sequence: TGTGCCAGCAGCCCGAGTGGGGGGAATCAGCCCCAGCATTTT. Amino acids: CASSPSGGNQPQHF.

V is TRBV9 and J is TRBJ2-2; D remains ambiguous. Germline V gene sequence: CDR1 SGDLS, CDR2 YYNGEE. Trimming shortened V by 6 bases and J by 1 base, and 7 bases separated the two germline ends. This CDR3 has 13 amino acids. The CDR3 DNA sequence: TGTGCCAGCACGCAACAGAACACCGGGGAGCTGTTTTTT. It specifies CASTQQNTGELFF.